These 26 T cell receptor beta chains were sequenced from one sample in a study of blood T cell repertoires in COVID-19. Generated by immunoSEQ multiplex PCR, the TCRdb table keeps only in-frame clones and is missing some. The sample contains some 190,000 clones, about 85% of which appear only once. Material for sequencing was peripheral blood. These receptors originate from an older man with COVID-19, enrolled during active disease.

The genes are TRBV5-6 and TRBJ1-5, with 7 positions matching TRBD1. The ends lost 3 bases at V and 3 bases at J; junction bases unmatched: 6. Germline V lookup: CDR1 SGHDT, CDR2 YYEEEE. The CDR3 totals 15 residues. The CDR3 loop is CASSSGQLINQPQHF. For the CDR3, the DNA is TGTGCCAGCAGCTCGGGACAGCTGATCAATCAGCCCCAGCATTTT. The whole variable domain, filled in from reference TRBV5-6 and TRBJ1-5, reads DAGVTQSPTHLIKTRGQQVTLRCSPKSGHDTVSWYQQALGQGPQFIFQYYEEEERQRGNFPDRFSGHQFPNYSSELNVNALLLGDSALYLCASSSGQLINQPQHFGDGTRLSIL.

The gene calls are TRBV4-1 and TRBJ1-3; TRBD1 might be the D (6 bases). Trimming cost V 1 base and J 5 bases, with 9 bases left between them. The CDR3 spans 14 residues. Germline V CDR1 and CDR2: MGHRA, YSYEKL. The CDR3 loop reads CASSQGDTRNTIYF. The CDR3 coding sequence is TGCGCCAGCAGCCAAGGGGACACTCGAAACACCATATATTTT.

The chain links TRBV3-1 (or the pseudogene TRBV3-2) to TRBJ1-1, with 7 bases fitting TRBD1. Germline V lookup: CDR1 LGHDT, CDR2 YNNKEL (reference sequence). CDR3 length equals 12 residues. V shed 10 bases, J shed 1 base, and the junction held 3 bases outside the gene matches. Here the CDR3 DNA reads TGTGCCACCGGGACAGAGAACACTGAAGCTTTCTTT. It encodes CATGTENTEAFF.

J is TRBJ2-7 and V is TRBV29-1; 7 positions match TRBD1. With V trimmed by 6 bases and J by 3 bases, 5 bases remained unmatched. This CDR3 is 12 amino acids long. The germline V gene has CDR1 SQVTM and CDR2 ANQGSEA. DNA of the CDR3: TGCAGCGTCGACAGGGATGGCTACGAGCAGTACTTC. Translating it yields CSVDRDGYEQYF.

The rearrangement joins TRBV5-8 to TRBJ1-5, with D possibly matching TRBD1 (6 bases). The CDR3 is 14 residues long. Trimming shortened V by 0 bases and J by 8 bases, and 12 bases separated the two germline ends. The V gene's germline CDR1 is SGHTS and CDR2 YDEGEE. The CDR3 sequence is CASSLEQGEEPQHF. CDR3 DNA sequence: TGTGCCAGCAGCTTGGAACAGGGCGAGGAGCCCCAGCATTTT.

This CDR3 reads CASSSTVDYEQYF. The CDR3 nucleotides are TGTGCCAGTAGTTCGACAGTGGACTACGAGCAGTACTTC. The chain uses TRBV19 and TRBJ2-7; a possible D gene is TRBD1 (5 bases). V was trimmed by 5 bases and J by 3 bases, leaving 11 bases between them. The CDR3 covers 13 residues. Germline V gene lookup returns CDR1 LNHDA and CDR2 SQIVND (reference sequence).

The chain uses TRBV15 and TRBJ2-7; a possible D gene is TRBD1 (6 bases). Trimming cost V 0 bases and J 1 base, with 13 bases left between them. Germline V gives CDR1 LNHNV, CDR2 YYDKDF (reference sequence). CDR3 length equals 16 residues. CDR3 residues: CATSRDDDRRSYEQYF. CDR3 DNA: TGTGCCACCAGCAGAGATGACGACAGGCGGTCCTACGAGCAGTACTTC.

V is TRBV2 and J is TRBJ2-7; TRBD1 matches 11 bases. This CDR3 has 15 amino acids. Germline V gene lookup returns CDR1 SNHLY and CDR2 FYNNEI. J gave up 7 bases and V 7 bases, and 12 bases lay outside the gene matches. CDR3 DNA sequence: TGTGCCAGCACCATTTTCCGGACAGGGGGCCGGGAGCAGTACTTC. Translation gives CASTIFRTGGREQYF.

V gene TRBV20-1 combines with J gene TRBJ1-2, with 8 positions matching TRBD1. The CDR3 runs to 11 residues. Germline V CDR1 and CDR2: DFQATT, SNEGSKA (reference sequence). V lost 8 bases, J lost 8 bases, and 7 bases stayed unmatched. Here the CDR3 reads CSTRTGTGYTF. The DNA of the CDR3 is TGCAGTACTCGGACAGGGACCGGCTACACCTTC.

The chain recombines TRBV27 with TRBJ2-5, with 9 positions matching TRBD1. V shed 5 bases, J shed 4 bases, and the junction held 5 bases outside the gene matches. In germline, CDR1 is MNHEY, CDR2 SMNVEV (reference sequence). The CDR3 runs 14 residues. This CDR3 reads CASSKQGARETQYF. The CDR3 bases are TGTGCCAGCAGTAAACAGGGGGCTCGAGAGACCCAGTACTTC.

The chain carries TRBV7-9 and TRBJ2-5; D ambiguous. This CDR3 is built from 11 residues. V was cut by 4 bases and J by 7 bases, with 7 bases left in between. Germline CDR1 SEHNR, CDR2 FQNEAQ (reference sequence). The DNA for the CDR3 is TGTGCCAGCAGCTCCTCTGTGACCCAGTACTTC. Protein sequence: CASSSSVTQYF.

V is TRBV27 and J is TRBJ1-1, with D tentatively TRBD1 (6 bases). CDR3 length: 12 amino acids. CDR1 and CDR2 from the germline V gene are MNHEY and SMNVEV (reference sequence). Trimming cost V 5 bases and J 7 bases, with 11 bases left between them. The CDR3 here is CASSPQGIEAFF. CDR3 sequence (DNA): TGTGCCAGCAGTCCACAGGGAATTGAAGCTTTCTTT.

This chain links TRBV3-1 (or the pseudogene TRBV3-2) with TRBJ2-5, with D possibly matching TRBD2 (5 bases). Trimming removed 1 base from V and 9 bases from J, with 9 bases in between. Germline CDR1 is LGHDT and CDR2 is YNNKEL (reference sequence). The CDR3 totals 12 residues. The CDR3 DNA reads TGTGCCAGCAGCCAAGGACCGGAGGCCCAGTACTTC. Encoded protein: CASSQGPEAQYF.

The chain has TRBV2 and TRBJ1-4, with 9 positions matching TRBD1. The CDR3 is made up of 15 amino acids. Germline assignment: CDR1 SNHLY and CDR2 FYNNEI. Trimming at V came to 4 bases and at J to 6 bases, leaving 6 bases not matched to a gene. CDR3 nucleotide sequence: TGTGCCAGCAGTGCATTACAGGGGGCTCATGAAAAACTGTTTTTT. Its translation: CASSALQGAHEKLFF.

V gene TRBV19 combines with J gene TRBJ2-2, with D perhaps TRBD1 (5 bases). The CDR3 sequence is 15 residues long. V shed 3 bases and J shed 2 bases, with 10 bases lying between them. Germline values: CDR1 LNHDA, CDR2 SQIVND (reference sequence). For the CDR3, the DNA is TGTGCCAGTAGTATTTCGACAGATAACACCGGGGAGCTGTTTTTT. Its protein product is CASSISTDNTGELFF.

This CDR3 is CASSFEQGGQETQYF. The CDR3 DNA is TGTGCCAGCAGCTTTGAACAGGGGGGCCAAGAGACCCAGTACTTC. The J gene is TRBJ2-5, the V gene TRBV5-4; TRBD1 agrees at 8 bases. CDR1 and CDR2 from the germline V gene are SGHNT and YYREEE (reference sequence). The CDR3 has 15 amino acids. The V segment lost 2 bases and the J segment 1 base; nucleotides outside the gene matches: 4.

This clone was counted a single time. V and J are TRBV6-5 and TRBJ1-1; D remains unclear. This CDR3 contains 13 residues. The germline V gene encodes CDR1 MNHEY and CDR2 SVGAGI. V gave up 6 bases and J gave up 1 base, with 9 bases separating them. In DNA, the CDR3 is TGTGCCAGCAGCGGTGCGCGGAACACTGAAGCTTTCTTT. This gives the protein CASSGARNTEAFF.

The rearrangement links TRBV9 to TRBJ1-1; TRBD1 aligns across 7 bases. The CDR3 contains 15 residues. Trimming cost V 3 bases and J 4 bases; bases outside gene matches: 9. The germline V gene has CDR1 SGDLS and CDR2 YYNGEE. CDR3 in amino acids: CASSALSGGGTEAFF. DNA of the CDR3: TGTGCCAGCAGCGCCTTATCAGGGGGAGGCACTGAAGCTTTCTTT.

For this clone: Different DNA sequences within this sample yield the same CDR3. This chain connects TRBV3-1 (or the pseudogene TRBV3-2) to TRBJ2-2, with unresolved D. With 4 bases removed from V and 1 base from J, the gap between germline ends came to 4 bases. CDR1 and CDR2 (germline): LGHDT, YNNKEL (reference sequence). This CDR3 is 13 amino acids long. CDR3 sequence reads: CASSPLNTGELFF. CDR3 DNA: TGTGCCAGCAGCCCATTGAACACCGGGGAGCTGTTTTTT.

This clone was seen a handful of times. This chain connects TRBV10-3 to TRBJ2-3; tentative D call: TRBD1 (6 bases). Trimming cost V 5 bases and J 0 bases, with 18 bases left between them. Germline values: CDR1 ENHRY, CDR2 SYGVKD. The CDR3 covers 17 residues. The CDR3: CAISRSRTATSTDTQYF. CDR3 coding DNA: TGTGCCATCAGTAGGAGCCGGACAGCGACTAGCACAGATACGCAGTATTTT.

The chain employs TRBV10-3 and TRBJ1-2, with 7 bases aligning to TRBD1. The CDR3 is 15 amino acids. Germline assignment: CDR1 ENHRY and CDR2 SYGVKD. V shed 2 bases, J shed 0 bases, and the junction held 3 bases outside the gene matches. The CDR3, as DNA: TGTGCCATCAGTGAGCTGCAGGGGGCTAACTATGGCTACACCTTC. This encodes CAISELQGANYGYTF.

The chain carries TRBV28 and TRBJ1-1, with D possibly matching TRBD1 (6 bases). This CDR3 region has 17 residues. Germline V gives CDR1 MDHEN, CDR2 SYDVKM. V shed 6 bases and J shed 1 base, with 21 bases lying between them. Here the CDR3 DNA reads TGTGCCAGCAGCCATCTCCTGGGGGGGGCATCGAACACTGAAGCTTTCTTT. It yields the protein CASSHLLGGASNTEAFF.

The chain joins TRBV10-2 to TRBJ1-2; TRBD1 might be the D (6 bases). There are 13 residues in the CDR3. With 2 bases removed from V and 8 bases from J, the gap between germline ends came to 12 bases. The germline CDR1 and CDR2 sequences are WSHSY and SAAADI. The CDR3 loop is CASSENRVEGYTF. DNA of the CDR3: TGCGCCAGCAGTGAGAACAGGGTGGAGGGCTACACCTTC.

This chain joins TRBV5-1 and TRBJ1-3, with D hard to call. V was shortened by 6 bases and J by 0 bases, with 13 bases between the two germline ends. Germline V lookup: CDR1 SGHRS, CDR2 YFSETQ. CDR3 length equals 15 residues. For the CDR3, the DNA is TGCGCCAGCACGGGGTCACACCCCTCTGGAAACACCATATATTTT. This gives the protein CASTGSHPSGNTIYF.

The chain has TRBV6-1 and TRBJ1-5, with 8 bases fitting TRBD1. The CDR3 is 17 amino acids. V shed 4 bases, J shed 3 bases, and the junction held 11 bases outside the gene matches. CDR1 and CDR2 from the germline V gene are MNHNS and SASEGT. The CDR3 here is CASSVLPGGKVNQPQHF. The DNA for the CDR3 is TGTGCCAGCAGTGTCCTCCCAGGGGGCAAAGTCAATCAGCCCCAGCATTTT.

The DNA of the CDR3 is TGTGCCACCAGTGACCCGAGGGTCTCTGGAAACACCATATATTTT. Encoded protein: CATSDPRVSGNTIYF. The chain has TRBV24-1 and TRBJ1-3; no firm D call. Germline CDR1 reads KGHDR; CDR2 reads SFDVKD. V was clipped by 4 bases and J by 0 bases, with 9 bases between them. The CDR3 length is 15 residues.